This paragraph reports one TCR beta chain. In the source study's methods: Amplification of reference gene primers was used by the study to estimate nucleated cell counts. Measured with immunoSEQ multiplex PCR; TCRdb has only the in-frame clones, and not every one. Clone size and the V and J calls come from that table; the DNA yielded D and trimming. The sample includes some 170,000 clones, 60% to 85% of them seen just once. Unmatched junction bases numbered 2, after V lost 0 bases and J lost 5 bases. The CDR3 loop spans 14 amino acids. CDR1 and CDR2 from the germline V gene are MNHEY and SVGAGI. This record belongs to a study of blood T cell repertoires in COVID-19. The overall study: From the United States, Italy and Spain came samples of acute and convalescent COVID-19. Sample material is recorded as cDNA or gDNA derived from T cells, B-cell-depleted T cells, or PBMCs.

The chain employs TRBV6-5 and TRBJ2-3; TRBD2 matches at 7 bases. The sequence was obtained from a man in his 60s with acute or convalescent COVID-19. Material for sequencing was peripheral blood. The chain's CDR3 is CASSYSGGKDTQYF. The CDR3 coding sequence is TGTGCCAGCAGTTACTCCGGGGGGAAAGATACGCAGTATTTT.